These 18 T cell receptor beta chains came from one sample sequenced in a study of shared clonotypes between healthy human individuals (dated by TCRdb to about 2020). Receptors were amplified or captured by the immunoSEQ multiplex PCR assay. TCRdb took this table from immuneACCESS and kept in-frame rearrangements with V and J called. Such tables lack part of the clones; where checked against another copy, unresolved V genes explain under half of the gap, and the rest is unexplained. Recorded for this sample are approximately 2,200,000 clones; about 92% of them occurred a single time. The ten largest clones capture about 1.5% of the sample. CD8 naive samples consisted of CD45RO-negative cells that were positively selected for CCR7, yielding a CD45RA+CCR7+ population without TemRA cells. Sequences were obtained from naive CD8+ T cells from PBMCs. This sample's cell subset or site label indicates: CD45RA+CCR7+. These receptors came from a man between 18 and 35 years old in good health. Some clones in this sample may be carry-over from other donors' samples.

CDR3 sequence: CASSAGAGIQPQHF. The CDR3 bases are TGTGCCAGCAGTGCTGGTGCAGGGATACAGCCCCAGCATTTT. This rearrangement joins TRBV28 to TRBJ1-5; possible D gene TRBD1, 5 bases. The CDR3 is 14 amino acids. Between the trimmed V and J ends, which lost 5 bases and 7 bases, there was a span of 15 bases. The germline V gene has CDR1 MDHEN and CDR2 SYDVKM.

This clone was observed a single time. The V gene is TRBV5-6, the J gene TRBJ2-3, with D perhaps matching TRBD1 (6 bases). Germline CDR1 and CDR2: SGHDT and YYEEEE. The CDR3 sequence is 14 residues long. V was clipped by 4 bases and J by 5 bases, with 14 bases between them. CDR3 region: CASSVEQGGDTQYF. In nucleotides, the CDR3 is TGTGCCAGCAGCGTCGAACAGGGTGGAGATACGCAGTATTTT.

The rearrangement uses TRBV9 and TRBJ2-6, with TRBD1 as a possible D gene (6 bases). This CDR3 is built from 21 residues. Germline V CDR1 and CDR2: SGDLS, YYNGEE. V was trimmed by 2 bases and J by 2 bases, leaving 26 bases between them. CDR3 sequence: CASSVPKGREGGEAGANVLTF. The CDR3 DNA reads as TGTGCCAGCAGCGTCCCGAAGGGTAGGGAAGGGGGAGAAGCTGGGGCCAACGTCCTGACTTTC.

The CDR3 region is CASSLLGGQPQHF. The CDR3 nucleotides are TGTGCCAGCAGCCTACTTGGGGGTCAGCCCCAGCATTTT. The chain uses TRBV6-5 and TRBJ1-5, with D possibly matching TRBD1 (5 bases). The CDR3 contains 13 residues. Per the germline V gene, CDR1 is MNHEY and CDR2 is SVGAGI. The ends were cut back, 6 bases at V and 6 bases at J, with 12 bases in the middle.

The CDR3 loop reads CASRPRDGHTDTQYF. CDR3 sequence (DNA): TGTGCCAGCAGACCCCGGGACGGACACACAGATACGCAGTATTTT. The chain joins TRBV11-2 to TRBJ2-3; D may be TRBD1 or TRBD2 (5 bases each). V shed 6 bases and J shed 2 bases, with 15 bases lying between them. The CDR3 runs 15 residues. Looked up from germline, CDR1 is SGHAT and CDR2 is FQNNGV.

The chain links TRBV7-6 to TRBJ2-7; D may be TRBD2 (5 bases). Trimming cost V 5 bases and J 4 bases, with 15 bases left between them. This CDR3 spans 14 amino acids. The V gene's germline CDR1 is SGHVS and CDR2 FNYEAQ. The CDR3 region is CASSPRPGSYEQYF. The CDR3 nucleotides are TGTGCCAGCAGCCCGCGACCGGGGAGTTACGAGCAGTACTTC.

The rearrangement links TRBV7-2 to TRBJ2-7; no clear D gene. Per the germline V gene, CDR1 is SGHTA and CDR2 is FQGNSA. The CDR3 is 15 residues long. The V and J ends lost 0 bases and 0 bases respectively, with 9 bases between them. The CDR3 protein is CASSLALSLSYEQYF. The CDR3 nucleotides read TGTGCCAGCAGCTTAGCGTTGAGTCTCTCCTACGAGCAGTACTTC.

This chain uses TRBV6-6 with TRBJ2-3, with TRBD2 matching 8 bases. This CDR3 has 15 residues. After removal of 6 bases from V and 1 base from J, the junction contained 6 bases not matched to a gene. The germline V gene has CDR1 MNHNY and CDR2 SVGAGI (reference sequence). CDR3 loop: CASRLTSGGTDTQYF. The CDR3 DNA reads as TGTGCCAGCAGACTCACTAGCGGAGGCACAGATACGCAGTATTTT.

The CDR3 spells CASSQVGGSQGEQFF. For the CDR3, the DNA is TGCGCCAGCAGCCAAGTCGGCGGGAGTCAGGGTGAGCAGTTCTTC. This chain joins TRBV4-1 and TRBJ2-1, with 7 bases aligning to TRBD2. V lost 1 base to trimming and J lost 9 bases; unmatched junction nucleotides: 9. Germline V gives CDR1 MGHRA, CDR2 YSYEKL. This CDR3 comprises 15 residues.

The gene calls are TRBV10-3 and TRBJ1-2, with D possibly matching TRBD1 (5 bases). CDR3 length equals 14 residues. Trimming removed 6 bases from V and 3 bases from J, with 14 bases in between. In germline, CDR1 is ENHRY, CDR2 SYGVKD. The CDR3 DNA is TGTGCCATCAGGAGGGACCGGGACGACTATGGCTACACCTTC. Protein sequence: CAIRRDRDDYGYTF.

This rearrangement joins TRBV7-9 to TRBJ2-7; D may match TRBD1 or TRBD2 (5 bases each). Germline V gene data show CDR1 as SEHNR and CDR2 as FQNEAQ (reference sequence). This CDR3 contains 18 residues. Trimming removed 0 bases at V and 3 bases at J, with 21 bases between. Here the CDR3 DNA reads TGTGCCAGCAGCTTAGCGGGGTACGGGGCAGCGACCCTCTACGAGCAGTACTTC. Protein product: CASSLAGYGAATLYEQYF.

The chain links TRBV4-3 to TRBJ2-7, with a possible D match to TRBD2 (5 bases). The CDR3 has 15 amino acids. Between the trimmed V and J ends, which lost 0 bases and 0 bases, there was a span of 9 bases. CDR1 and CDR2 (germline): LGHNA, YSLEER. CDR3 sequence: CASSQDERHSYEQYF. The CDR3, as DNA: TGCGCCAGCAGCCAAGACGAGCGGCACTCCTACGAGCAGTACTTC.

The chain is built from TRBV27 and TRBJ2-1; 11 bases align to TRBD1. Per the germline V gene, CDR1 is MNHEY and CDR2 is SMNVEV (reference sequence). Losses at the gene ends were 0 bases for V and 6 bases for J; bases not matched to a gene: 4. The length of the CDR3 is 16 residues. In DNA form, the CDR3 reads TGTGCCAGCAGTTTATCCGGGACAGGGGGACCCAATGAGCAGTTCTTC. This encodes CASSLSGTGGPNEQFF.

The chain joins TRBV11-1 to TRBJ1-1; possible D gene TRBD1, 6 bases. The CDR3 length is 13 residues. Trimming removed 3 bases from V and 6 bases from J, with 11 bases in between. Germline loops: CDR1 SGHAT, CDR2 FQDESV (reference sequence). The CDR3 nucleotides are TGTGCCAGCAGCTTTAGGGGACACCCTGAAGCTTTCTTT. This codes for CASSFRGHPEAFF.

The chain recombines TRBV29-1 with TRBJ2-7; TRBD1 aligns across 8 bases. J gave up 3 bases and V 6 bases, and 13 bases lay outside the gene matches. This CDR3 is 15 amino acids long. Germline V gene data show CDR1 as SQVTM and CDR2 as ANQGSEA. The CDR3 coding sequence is TGCAGCGTGGAAATTGGGACAGGTAGACTCTACGAGCAGTACTTC. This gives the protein CSVEIGTGRLYEQYF.

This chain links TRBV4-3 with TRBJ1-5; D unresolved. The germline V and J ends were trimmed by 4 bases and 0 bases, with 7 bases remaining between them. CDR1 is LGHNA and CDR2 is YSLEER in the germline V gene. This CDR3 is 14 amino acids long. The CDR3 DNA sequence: TGCGCCAGCAGCCCAGGTTATAGCAATCAGCCCCAGCATTTT. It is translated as CASSPGYSNQPQHF.

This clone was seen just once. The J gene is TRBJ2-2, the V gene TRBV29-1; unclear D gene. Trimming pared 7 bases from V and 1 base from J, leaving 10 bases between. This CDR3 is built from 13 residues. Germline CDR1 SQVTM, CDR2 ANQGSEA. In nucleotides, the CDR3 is TGCAGCGCCCCTCAACAGAACACCGGGGAGCTGTTTTTT. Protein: CSAPQQNTGELFF.

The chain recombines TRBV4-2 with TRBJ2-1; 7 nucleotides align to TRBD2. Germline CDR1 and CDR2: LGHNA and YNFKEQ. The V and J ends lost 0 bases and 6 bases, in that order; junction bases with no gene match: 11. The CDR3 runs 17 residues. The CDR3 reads CASSQEVWAGAANEQFF. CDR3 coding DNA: TGTGCCAGCAGCCAAGAGGTCTGGGCGGGAGCGGCCAATGAGCAGTTCTTC.